Below, 17 T cell receptor beta chains from the same sample are listed, as sequenced in a study of blood T cell repertoires in COVID-19. Repertoires were generated with immunoSEQ multiplex PCR, while TCRdb's copy carries only in-frame clones and drops some. In the table there are fewer than 250,000 clones, under 90% of which are singletons. The sequenced material came from PBMCs or T cells enriched from blood (not recorded which). These receptors all come from a woman aged 45-65 years who had been exposed to COVID-19.

The V and J genes are TRBV5-1 and TRBJ2-7; TRBD1 aligns across 10 bases. The junction had 4 bases not matched to a gene; V was cut back by 3 bases and J by 10 bases. Germline V gene data show CDR1 as SGHRS and CDR2 as YFSETQ. The CDR3 spans 12 residues. The DNA of the CDR3 is TGCGCCAGCAGCTCGGGACAGGGGCAACAGTACTTC. This codes for CASSSGQGQQYF. Drawing the rest from reference TRBV5-1 and TRBJ2-7, the complete variable domain is KAGVTQTPRYLIKTRGQQVTLSCSPISGHRSVSWYQQTPGQGLQFLFEYFSETQRNKGNFPGRFSGRQFSNSRSEMNVSTLELGDSALYLCASSSGQGQQYFGPGTRLTVT.

The chain uses TRBV21-1 and TRBJ1-2; the DNA was not compared with TRBD1, the D call given in the table. TRBV21-1 is designated a pseudogene. The CDR3 consists of 16 residues. The CDR3 coding sequence is TGTGCCAGCAGCAAACCCTGGACAGGGGCGAGCTATGGCTACACCTTC. It translates to CASSKPWTGASYGYTF.

This sequence joins TRBV12-3 or TRBV12-4 and TRBJ1-1, with D perhaps TRBD1 (5 bases). V lost 6 bases and J 3 bases, leaving 11 bases between the germline ends. CDR3 length: 13 amino acids. The CDR3 bases are TGTGCCAGCAGGCTCGGGGGAGACACTGAAGCTTTCTTT. It translates to CASRLGGDTEAFF.

The chain links TRBV9 to TRBJ1-1, with 7 bases lining up with TRBD1. CDR1 SGDLS and CDR2 YYNGEE come from the germline V gene. The CDR3 contains 17 residues. J gave up 0 bases and V 4 bases, and 12 bases lay outside the gene matches. The CDR3 sequence: CASSPGQSVGMNTEAFF. The CDR3 DNA reads TGTGCCAGCAGCCCGGGACAGAGTGTTGGCATGAACACTGAAGCTTTCTTT.

This clone was picked up many times. The CDR3 region is CASRGLNYGYTF. CDR3 DNA sequence: TGTGCCAGTAGGGGACTGAACTATGGCTACACCTTC. The rearrangement uses TRBV19 and TRBJ1-2; tentative D call: TRBD1 (5 bases). With 6 bases removed from V and 2 bases from J, the gap between germline ends came to 7 bases. The CDR3 contains 12 residues. Germline V gene data show CDR1 as LNHDA and CDR2 as SQIVND (reference sequence).

The V gene is TRBV3-1 (or the pseudogene TRBV3-2), the J gene TRBJ2-7; D possibly corresponds to TRBD2 (5 bases). V dropped 4 bases and J dropped 3 bases, with 16 bases sitting between them. The CDR3 loop spans 15 amino acids. CDR1 is LGHDT, CDR2 YNNKEL, per germline (reference sequence). The CDR3 DNA reads TGTGCCAGCAGCCTCCAACTAGGTCCCTACTACGAGCAGTACTTC. Protein product: CASSLQLGPYYEQYF.

V gene TRBV10-3 combines with J gene TRBJ1-1, with D maybe TRBD1 (5 bases). This CDR3 comprises 14 residues. Germline CDR1 is ENHRY and CDR2 is SYGVKD. The V end lost 3 bases, the J end lost 6 bases, and 14 bases lay between the germline ends. The CDR3 here is CAISEPGGVAEAFF. The CDR3 region has the DNA TGTGCCATCAGTGAACCGGGGGGGGTGGCTGAAGCTTTCTTT.

This sequence joins TRBV11-2 and TRBJ1-1; D ambiguous. In germline, CDR1 is SGHAT, CDR2 FQNNGV. This CDR3 is 13 amino acids long. V shed 2 bases and J shed 1 base, with 5 bases lying between them. CDR3 residues: CASSLSGNTEAFF. DNA for the CDR3: TGTGCCAGCAGCTTATCCGGGAACACTGAAGCTTTCTTT.

This sequence joins TRBV4-1 and TRBJ1-1; D ambiguous. The germline V gene encodes CDR1 MGHRA and CDR2 YSYEKL. V was trimmed by 6 bases and J by 1 base, leaving 12 bases between them. The CDR3 has 14 residues. Here the CDR3 DNA reads TGCGCCAGCAGGAGAGCCGAGGAGAACACTGAAGCTTTCTTT. This sequence encodes CASRRAEENTEAFF.

The chain has TRBV12-3 or TRBV12-4 and TRBJ2-5; no clear D. Trimming removed 6 bases from V and 7 bases from J, with 9 bases in between. This CDR3 has 11 residues. CDR3: CASSYTGTQYF. DNA for the CDR3: TGTGCCAGCAGCTATACGGGGACCCAGTACTTC.

The chain joins TRBV7-9 to TRBJ1-6, with D perhaps matching TRBD1 (5 bases). V was pared by 4 bases and J by 6 bases, with 10 bases between. Germline V gene data show CDR1 as SEHNR and CDR2 as FQNEAQ (reference sequence). The CDR3 totals 14 residues. CDR3 DNA sequence: TGTGCCAGCAGCTCCTTAGACAGTAATTCACCCCTCCACTTT. Translation gives CASSSLDSNSPLHF.

The rearrangement joins TRBV7-9 to TRBJ1-2, with TRBD1 identical over 7 bases. This CDR3 contains 17 residues. The V gene's germline CDR1 is SEHNR and CDR2 FQNEAQ (reference sequence). V shed 5 bases, J shed 8 bases, and the junction held 20 bases outside the gene matches. CDR3 in amino acids: CASSQLAGGGGEVGYTF. CDR3 in DNA: TGTGCCAGCAGCCAATTAGCTGGCGGAGGGGGCGAAGTAGGCTACACCTTC. The whole variable domain, remainder taken from reference TRBV7-9 and TRBJ1-2, is DTGVSQNPRHKITKRGQNVTFRCDPISEHNRLYWYRQTLGQGPEFLTYFQNEAQLEKSRLLSDRFSAERPKGSFSTLEIQRTEQGDSAMYLCASSQLAGGGGEVGYTFGSGTRLTVV.

This chain uses TRBV10-2 with TRBJ1-3; tentatively, D is TRBD1 (5 bases). V shed 4 bases and J shed 0 bases, with 10 bases lying between them. The CDR3 contains 15 residues. The germline V gene encodes CDR1 WSHSY and CDR2 SAAADI. The CDR3 loop is CASSGGAFSGNTIYF. The CDR3 DNA follows: TGCGCCAGCAGTGGCGGGGCGTTCTCTGGAAACACCATATATTTT.

The V call is TRBV5-4, the J call TRBJ2-5, with D possibly matching TRBD1 (6 bases). CDR3 length: 14 amino acids. The germline V gene encodes CDR1 SGHNT and CDR2 YYREEE (reference sequence). Trimming shortened V by 4 bases and J by 2 bases, and 12 bases separated the two germline ends. The CDR3 sequence: CASSADSLQETQYF. DNA of the CDR3: TGTGCCAGCAGCGCGGACAGCCTTCAAGAGACCCAGTACTTC. Complete variable domain (other parts from reference TRBV5-4 and TRBJ2-5): ETGVTQSPTHLIKTRGQQVTLRCSSQSGHNTVSWYQQALGQGPQFIFQYYREEENGRGNFPPRFSGLQFPNYSSELNVNALELDDSALYLCASSADSLQETQYFGPGTRLLVL.

With regard to this clone: The junction departs from the called germline gene at one end, perhaps through a read error. The same CDR3 arises from other DNA sequences in this sample as well. The chain combines TRBV7-2 with TRBJ1-5; D is possibly TRBD1 (5 bases). This CDR3 is 14 amino acids long. Germline loops: CDR1 SGHTA, CDR2 FQGNSA. The CDR3 nucleotides are TGTGCCAGCAGCAAACAGGACGGCAAGCAGCCCCAGCATTTT. It codes for CASSKQDGKQPQHF.

The V and J genes are TRBV6-1 and TRBJ2-1, with 10 bases that match TRBD1. The germline gives CDR1 MNHNS, CDR2 SASEGT. Unmatched junction bases numbered 8, after V lost 3 bases and J lost 9 bases. The CDR3 runs 15 residues. The CDR3 nucleotides are TGTGCCAGCAGTGAGGGGACAGGGGTCACTTCTGAGCAGTTCTTC. As protein: CASSEGTGVTSEQFF.

The genes are TRBV28 and TRBJ2-7, with TRBD2 identical over 7 bases. The CDR3 covers 13 residues. The junction had 5 bases not matched to a gene; V was cut back by 2 bases and J by 7 bases. Germline values: CDR1 MDHEN, CDR2 SYDVKM. The CDR3 region is CASSLGGVWEQYF. The CDR3 DNA sequence: TGTGCCAGCAGTTTAGGGGGGGTTTGGGAGCAGTACTTC. The full variable domain, rest sourced from reference TRBV28 and TRBJ2-7, is DVKVTQSSRYLVKRTGEKVFLECVQDMDHENMFWYRQDPGLGLRLIYFSYDVKMKEKGDIPEGYSVSREKKERFSLILESASTNQTSMYLCASSLGGVWEQYFGPGTRLTVT.